The 3 T cell receptor beta chains reported below all come from one sample, sequenced in a study of Graves' ophthalmopathy and Graves' hyperthyroidism. CDR3 regions of TCR beta were amplified from RNA transcripts. Investigators did first-round RT-PCR with HTBI primers, then second-round multiplex PCR. MiXCR, run by TCRdb on the multiplex PCR reads, gives a single entry per CDR3 protein. The repertoire has around 1,000,000 distinct CDR3 sequences, about 36% of them found once; the top ten carry 11%. Sequenced: peripheral blood or thyroid tissue (not recorded which). Receptors were obtained from an adult man with Graves' hyperthyroidism.

The rearrangement joins TRBV10-3 to TRBJ1-3; no definite D call. The CDR3 consists of 17 residues. Germline assignment: CDR1 ENHRY and CDR2 SYGVKD. Trimming took off 0 bases at V and 0 bases at J, with 12 bases between the two ends. CDR3 coding DNA: TGTGCCATCAGTGAGTCGATTTTTAGGAGCTCTGGAAACACCATATATTTT. As protein: CAISESIFRSSGNTIYF.

V is TRBV28 and J is TRBJ2-5; a weak D match, TRBD1 (6 bases). The CDR3 length is 15 residues. The germline CDR1 and CDR2 sequences are MDHEN and SYDVKM. Trimming left V 4 bases short and J 5 bases short, with 17 bases between. The CDR3 sequence: CASSYAQGVRETQYF. The CDR3 nucleotides read TGTGCCAGCAGTTACGCACAGGGTGTACGGGAGACCCAGTACTTC.

Remarks on this clonotype: An end of the junction does not agree with germline; a read error may underlie this. The J gene is TRBJ2-2, the V gene TRBV9; no clear D. Germline assignment: CDR1 SGDLS and CDR2 YYNGEE. The CDR3 sequence is 8 residues long. CDR3 amino acids: CASSVEAF. The CDR3 nucleotides read TGTGCCAGCAGCGTAGAGGCTTTT. The full variable domain, completed using reference TRBV9 and TRBJ2-2, is DSGVTQTPKHLITATGQRVTLRCSPRSGDLSVYWYQQSLDQGLQFLIQYYNGEERAKGNILERFSAQQFPDLHSELNLSSLELGDSALYFCASSVEAFGEGSRLTVL.